This paragraph covers one T cell receptor beta chain sequence. Its antigen remains unknown. For the second PCR, which ran for about 6 to 11 cycles, a sample-barcoded 5' primer and a J-beta primer mix were used. Template switching added a 12-random-nucleotide identifier to every cDNA molecule. TCRdb fed the 5' RACE reads into MiXCR, producing one record per CDR3 protein. The table lists fewer than 2 million distinct CDR3 sequences, about 39% of them singletons. These data are taken from a study of blood T cells in healthy people across ages. Whole-study findings and limits: There were more naive CD4+ cells and higher diversity in long-lived donors than in aged donors.

Germline CDR1 is LGHNA and CDR2 is YSLEER. V was cut by 1 base and J by 5 bases, with 23 bases left in between. The CDR3 totals 18 residues. Sample: blood. The clonotype comes from a human donor in good health. The V call is TRBV4-3, the J call TRBJ2-5; D gene unclear. For the CDR3, the DNA is TGCGCCAGCAGCCAAGTGAGACTGACGGACGAAGGCGTGGAGACCCAGTACTTC. It translates to CASSQVRLTDEGVETQYF.